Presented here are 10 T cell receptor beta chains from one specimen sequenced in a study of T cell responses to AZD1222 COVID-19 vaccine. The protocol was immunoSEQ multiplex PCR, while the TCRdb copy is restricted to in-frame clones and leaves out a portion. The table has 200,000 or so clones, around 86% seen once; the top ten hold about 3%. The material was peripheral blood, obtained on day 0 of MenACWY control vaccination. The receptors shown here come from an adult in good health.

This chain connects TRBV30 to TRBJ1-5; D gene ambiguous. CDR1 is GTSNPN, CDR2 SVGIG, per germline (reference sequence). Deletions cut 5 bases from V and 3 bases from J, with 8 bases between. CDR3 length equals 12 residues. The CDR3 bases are TGTGCCTGGGGACCCCCCAATCAGCCCCAGCATTTT. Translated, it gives CAWGPPNQPQHF.

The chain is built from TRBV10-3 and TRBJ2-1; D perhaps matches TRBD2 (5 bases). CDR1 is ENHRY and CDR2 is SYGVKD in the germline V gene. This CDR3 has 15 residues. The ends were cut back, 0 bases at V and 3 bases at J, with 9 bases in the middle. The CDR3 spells CAISESSTSYNEQFF. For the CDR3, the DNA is TGTGCCATCAGTGAGTCGAGTACTAGCTACAATGAGCAGTTCTTC.

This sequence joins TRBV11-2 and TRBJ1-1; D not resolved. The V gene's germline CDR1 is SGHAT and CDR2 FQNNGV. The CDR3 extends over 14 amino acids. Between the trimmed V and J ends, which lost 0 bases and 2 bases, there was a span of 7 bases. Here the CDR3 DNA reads TGTGCCAGCAGCTTAGATGGATACAACACTGAAGCTTTCTTT. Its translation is CASSLDGYNTEAFF.

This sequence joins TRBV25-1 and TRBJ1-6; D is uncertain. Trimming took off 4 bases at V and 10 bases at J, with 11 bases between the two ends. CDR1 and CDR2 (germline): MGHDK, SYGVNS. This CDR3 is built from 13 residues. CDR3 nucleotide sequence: TGTGCCAGCAGTGTGGCGGATAGGTCACCCCTCCACTTT. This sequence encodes CASSVADRSPLHF.

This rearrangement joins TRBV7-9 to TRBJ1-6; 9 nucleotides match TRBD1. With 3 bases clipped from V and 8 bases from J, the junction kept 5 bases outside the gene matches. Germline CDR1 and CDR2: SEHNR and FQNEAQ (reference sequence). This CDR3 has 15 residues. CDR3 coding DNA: TGTGCCAGCAGCTTGGGACAGGGCCGTGATTCACCCCTCCACTTT. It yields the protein CASSLGQGRDSPLHF. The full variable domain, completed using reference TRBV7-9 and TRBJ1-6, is DTGVSQNPRHKITKRGQNVTFRCDPISEHNRLYWYRQTLGQGPEFLTYFQNEAQLEKSRLLSDRFSAERPKGSFSTLEIQRTEQGDSAMYLCASSLGQGRDSPLHFGNGTRLTVT.

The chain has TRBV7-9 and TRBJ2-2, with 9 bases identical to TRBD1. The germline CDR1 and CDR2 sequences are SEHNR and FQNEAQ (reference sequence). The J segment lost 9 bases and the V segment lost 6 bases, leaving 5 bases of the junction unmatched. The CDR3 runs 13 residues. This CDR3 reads CASSDRGSRELFF. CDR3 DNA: TGTGCCAGCAGTGACAGGGGGAGCCGGGAGCTGTTTTTT.

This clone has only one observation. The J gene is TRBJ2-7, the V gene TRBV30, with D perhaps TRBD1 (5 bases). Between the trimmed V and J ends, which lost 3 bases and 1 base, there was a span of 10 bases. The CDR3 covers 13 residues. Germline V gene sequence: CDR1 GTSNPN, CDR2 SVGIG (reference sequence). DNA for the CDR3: TGTGCCTGGAGCCCGACAGATTCCTACGAGCAGTACTTC. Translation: CAWSPTDSYEQYF.

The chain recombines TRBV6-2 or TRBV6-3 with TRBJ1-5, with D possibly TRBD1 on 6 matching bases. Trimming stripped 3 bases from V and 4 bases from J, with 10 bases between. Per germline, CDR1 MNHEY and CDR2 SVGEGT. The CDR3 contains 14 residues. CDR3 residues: CASSYAGENQPQHF. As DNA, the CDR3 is TGTGCCAGCAGTTATGCAGGGGAGAATCAGCCCCAGCATTTT.

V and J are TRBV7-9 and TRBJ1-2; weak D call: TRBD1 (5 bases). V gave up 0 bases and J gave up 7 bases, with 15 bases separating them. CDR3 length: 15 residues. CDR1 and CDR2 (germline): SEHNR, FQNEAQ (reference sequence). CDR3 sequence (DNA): TGTGCCAGCAGCTTAGCGCGTGGGGGGTTGGGTGGCTACACCTTC. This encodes CASSLARGGLGGYTF.

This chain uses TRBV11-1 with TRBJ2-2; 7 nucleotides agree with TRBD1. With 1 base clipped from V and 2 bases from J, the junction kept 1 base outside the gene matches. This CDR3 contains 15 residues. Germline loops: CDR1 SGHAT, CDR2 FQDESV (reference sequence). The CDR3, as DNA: TGTGCCAGCAGCTTAGGACAGGGAAACACCGGGGAGCTGTTTTTT. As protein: CASSLGQGNTGELFF. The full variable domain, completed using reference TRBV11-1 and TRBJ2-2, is EAEVAQSPRYKITEKSQAVAFWCDPISGHATLYWYRQILGQGPELLVQFQDESVVDDSQLPKDRFSAERLKGVDSTLKIQPAELGDSAMYLCASSLGQGNTGELFFGEGSRLTVL.